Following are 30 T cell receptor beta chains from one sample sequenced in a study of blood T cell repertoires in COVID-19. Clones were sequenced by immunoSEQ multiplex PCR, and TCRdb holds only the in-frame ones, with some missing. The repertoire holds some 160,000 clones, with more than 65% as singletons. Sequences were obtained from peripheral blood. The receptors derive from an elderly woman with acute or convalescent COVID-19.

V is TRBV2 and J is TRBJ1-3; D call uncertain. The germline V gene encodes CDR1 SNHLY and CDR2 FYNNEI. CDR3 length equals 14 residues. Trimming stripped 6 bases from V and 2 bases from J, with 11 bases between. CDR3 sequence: CASRDGVPGNTIYF. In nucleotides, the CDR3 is TGTGCCAGCAGAGACGGGGTTCCTGGAAACACCATATATTTT.

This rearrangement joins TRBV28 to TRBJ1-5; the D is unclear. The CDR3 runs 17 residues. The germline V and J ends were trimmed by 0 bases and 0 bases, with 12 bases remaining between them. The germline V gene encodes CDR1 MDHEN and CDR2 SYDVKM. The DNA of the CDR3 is TGTGCCAGCAGTTTATGGGTCACAGATTCTAGCAATCAGCCCCAGCATTTT. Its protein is CASSLWVTDSSNQPQHF.

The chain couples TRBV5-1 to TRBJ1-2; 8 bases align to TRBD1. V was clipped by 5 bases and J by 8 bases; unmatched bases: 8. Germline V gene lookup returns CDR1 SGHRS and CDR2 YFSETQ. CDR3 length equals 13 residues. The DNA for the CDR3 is TGCGCCAGCAGTGCAGGGGGCAGCGGAGGCTACACCTTC. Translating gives CASSAGGSGGYTF.

This CDR3 reads CASSLLSDGNTIYF. The CDR3 DNA follows: TGTGCCAGCAGCCTACTATCCGATGGAAACACCATATATTTT. The V call is TRBV4-2, the J call TRBJ1-3; D unresolved. The germline V gene encodes CDR1 LGHNA and CDR2 YNFKEQ. The V and J ends lost 4 bases and 3 bases respectively, with 10 bases between them. There are 14 residues in the CDR3.

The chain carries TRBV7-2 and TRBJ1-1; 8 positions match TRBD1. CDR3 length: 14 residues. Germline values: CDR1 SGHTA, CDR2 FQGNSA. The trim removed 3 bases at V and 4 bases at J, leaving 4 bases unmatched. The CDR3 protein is CASSFRGQGTEAFF. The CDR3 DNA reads TGTGCCAGCAGCTTCAGGGGGCAGGGCACTGAAGCTTTCTTT. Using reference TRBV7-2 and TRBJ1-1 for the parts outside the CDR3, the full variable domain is GAGVSQSPSNKVTEKGKDVELRCDPISGHTALYWYRQSLGQGLEFLIYFQGNSAPDKSGLPSDRFSAERTGGSVSTLTIQRTQQEDSAVYLCASSFRGQGTEAFFGQGTRLTVV.

CDR3 residues: CATSDGGPGETQYF. DNA for the CDR3: TGTGCCACCAGTGACGGGGGGCCGGGGGAGACCCAGTACTTC. The chain uses TRBV24-1 and TRBJ2-5; D possibly corresponds to TRBD2 (7 bases). CDR3 size: 14 residues. Trimming removed 4 bases from V and 5 bases from J, with 13 bases in between. Germline assignment: CDR1 KGHDR and CDR2 SFDVKD.

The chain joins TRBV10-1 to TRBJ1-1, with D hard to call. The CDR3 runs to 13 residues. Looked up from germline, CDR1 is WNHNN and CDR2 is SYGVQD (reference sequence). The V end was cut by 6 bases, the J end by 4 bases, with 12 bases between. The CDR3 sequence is CASRAPGGTEAFF. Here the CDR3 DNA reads TGCGCCAGCAGAGCCCCGGGAGGCACTGAAGCTTTCTTT.

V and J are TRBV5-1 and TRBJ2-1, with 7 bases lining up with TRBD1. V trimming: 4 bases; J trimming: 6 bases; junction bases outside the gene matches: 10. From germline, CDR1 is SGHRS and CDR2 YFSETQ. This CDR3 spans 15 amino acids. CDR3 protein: CASSATGLRINEQFF. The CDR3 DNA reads TGCGCCAGCAGCGCGACAGGGTTGAGGATCAATGAGCAGTTCTTC.

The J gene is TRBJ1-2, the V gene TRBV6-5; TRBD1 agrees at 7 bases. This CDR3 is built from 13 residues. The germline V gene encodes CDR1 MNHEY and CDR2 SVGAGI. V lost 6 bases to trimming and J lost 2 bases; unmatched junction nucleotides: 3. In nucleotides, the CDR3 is TGTGCCAGCAGAGGGGGACAGAACTATGGCTACACCTTC. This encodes CASRGGQNYGYTF.

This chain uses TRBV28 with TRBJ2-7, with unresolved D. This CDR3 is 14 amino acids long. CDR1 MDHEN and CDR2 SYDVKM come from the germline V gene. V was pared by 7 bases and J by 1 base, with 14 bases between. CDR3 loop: CASIPARLSYEQYF. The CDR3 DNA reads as TGTGCCAGCATCCCGGCAAGACTTTCCTACGAGCAGTACTTC.

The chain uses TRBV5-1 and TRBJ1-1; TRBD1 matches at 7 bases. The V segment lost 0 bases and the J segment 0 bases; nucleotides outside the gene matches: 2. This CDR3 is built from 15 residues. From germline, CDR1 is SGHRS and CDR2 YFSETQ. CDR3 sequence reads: CASSLGDSMNTEAFF. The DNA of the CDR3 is TGCGCCAGCAGCTTGGGGGACAGCATGAACACTGAAGCTTTCTTT.

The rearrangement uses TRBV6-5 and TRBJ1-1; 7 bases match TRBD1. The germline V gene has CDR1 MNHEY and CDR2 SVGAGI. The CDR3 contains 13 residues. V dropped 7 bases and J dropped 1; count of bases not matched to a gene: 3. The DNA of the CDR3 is TGTGCCAGCAACAGGGGCGGGAACACTGAAGCTTTCTTT. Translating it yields CASNRGGNTEAFF.

The CDR3 loop reads CASGLVGGTSGRLADEKLFF. The CDR3 DNA reads TGTGCTAGTGGTTTGGTAGGTGGGACATCCGGACGACTGGCGGATGAAAAACTGTTTTTT. The J gene is TRBJ1-4, the V gene TRBV12-5; D is possibly TRBD1 (6 bases). The CDR3 is 20 residues long. Germline V gene sequence: CDR1 LGHNT, CDR2 FRNRAP. Deletions cut 0 bases from V and 6 bases from J, with 26 bases between.

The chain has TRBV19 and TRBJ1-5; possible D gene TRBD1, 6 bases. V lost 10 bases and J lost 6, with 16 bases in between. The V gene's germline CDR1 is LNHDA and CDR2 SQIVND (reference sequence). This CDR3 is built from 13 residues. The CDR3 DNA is TGTGCCACCGCACAGGGCGGGTCTCAGCCCCAGCATTTT. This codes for CATAQGGSQPQHF.

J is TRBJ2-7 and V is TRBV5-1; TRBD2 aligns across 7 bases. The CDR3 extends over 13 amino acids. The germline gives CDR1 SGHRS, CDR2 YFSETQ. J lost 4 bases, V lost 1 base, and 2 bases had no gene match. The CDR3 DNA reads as TGCGCCAGCAGCTTGAGGGAGGGGTACGAGCAGTACTTC. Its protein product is CASSLREGYEQYF.

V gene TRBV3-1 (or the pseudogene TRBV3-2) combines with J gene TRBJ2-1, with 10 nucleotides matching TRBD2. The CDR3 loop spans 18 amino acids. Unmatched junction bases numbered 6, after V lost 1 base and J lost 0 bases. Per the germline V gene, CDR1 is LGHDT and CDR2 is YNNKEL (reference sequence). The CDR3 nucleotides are TGTGCCAGCAGCCAAGGGACTAGCGGCCTGAGCTCCTACAATGAGCAGTTCTTC. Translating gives CASSQGTSGLSSYNEQFF.

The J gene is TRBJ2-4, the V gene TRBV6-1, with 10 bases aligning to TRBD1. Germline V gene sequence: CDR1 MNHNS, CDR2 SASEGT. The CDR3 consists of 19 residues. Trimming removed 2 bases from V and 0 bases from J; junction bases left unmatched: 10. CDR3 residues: CASSEFGTGALGAKNIQYF. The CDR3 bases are TGTGCCAGCAGTGAATTTGGGACAGGGGCTCTGGGAGCCAAAAACATTCAGTACTTC.

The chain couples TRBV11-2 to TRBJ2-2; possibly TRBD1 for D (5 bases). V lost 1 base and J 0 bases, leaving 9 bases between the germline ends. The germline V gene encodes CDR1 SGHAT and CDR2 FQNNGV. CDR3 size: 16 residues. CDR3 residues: CASSLGQFANTGELFF. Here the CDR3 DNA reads TGTGCCAGCAGCTTAGGACAGTTCGCGAACACCGGGGAGCTGTTTTTT.

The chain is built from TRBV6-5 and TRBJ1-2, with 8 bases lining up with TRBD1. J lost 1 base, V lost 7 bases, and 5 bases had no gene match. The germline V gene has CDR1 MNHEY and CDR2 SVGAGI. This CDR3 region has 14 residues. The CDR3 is CASNQQGVNYGYTF. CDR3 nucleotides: TGTGCCAGCAACCAACAGGGGGTTAACTATGGCTACACCTTC.

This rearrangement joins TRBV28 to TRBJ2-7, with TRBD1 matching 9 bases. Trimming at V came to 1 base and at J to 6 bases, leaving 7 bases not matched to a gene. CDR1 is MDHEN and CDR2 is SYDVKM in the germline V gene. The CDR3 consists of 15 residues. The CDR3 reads CASSLFGTGRGEQYF. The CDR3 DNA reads TGTGCCAGCAGTTTATTTGGGACAGGGAGGGGCGAGCAGTACTTC. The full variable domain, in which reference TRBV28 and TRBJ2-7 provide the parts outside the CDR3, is DVKVTQSSRYLVKRTGEKVFLECVQDMDHENMFWYRQDPGLGLRLIYFSYDVKMKEKGDIPEGYSVSREKKERFSLILESASTNQTSMYLCASSLFGTGRGEQYFGPGTRLTVT.

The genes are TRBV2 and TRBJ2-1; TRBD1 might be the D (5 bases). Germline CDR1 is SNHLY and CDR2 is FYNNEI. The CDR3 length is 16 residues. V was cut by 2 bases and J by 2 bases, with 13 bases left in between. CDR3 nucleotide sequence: TGTGCCAGCAGTGAATGGGGCTACGAAACCTACAATGAGCAGTTCTTC. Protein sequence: CASSEWGYETYNEQFF.

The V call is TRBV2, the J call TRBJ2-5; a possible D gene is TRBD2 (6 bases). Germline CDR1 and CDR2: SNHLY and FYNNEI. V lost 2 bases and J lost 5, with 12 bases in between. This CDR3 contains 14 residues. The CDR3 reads CASSERRAAETQYF. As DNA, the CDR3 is TGTGCCAGCAGTGAACGGAGGGCGGCGGAGACCCAGTACTTC.

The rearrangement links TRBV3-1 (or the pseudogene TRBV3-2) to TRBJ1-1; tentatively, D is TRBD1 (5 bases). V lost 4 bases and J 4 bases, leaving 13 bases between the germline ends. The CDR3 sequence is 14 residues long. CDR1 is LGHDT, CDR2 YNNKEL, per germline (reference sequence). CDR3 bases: TGTGCCAGCAGCCCCAGAGGCGGGGCCACTGAAGCTTTCTTT. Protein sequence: CASSPRGGATEAFF.

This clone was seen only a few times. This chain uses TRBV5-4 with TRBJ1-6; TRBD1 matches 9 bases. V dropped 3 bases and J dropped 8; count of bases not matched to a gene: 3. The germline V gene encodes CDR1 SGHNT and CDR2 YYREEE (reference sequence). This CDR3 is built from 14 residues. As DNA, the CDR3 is TGTGCCAGCAGCTCCGGGACAGGGTATTCACCCCTCCACTTT. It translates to CASSSGTGYSPLHF.

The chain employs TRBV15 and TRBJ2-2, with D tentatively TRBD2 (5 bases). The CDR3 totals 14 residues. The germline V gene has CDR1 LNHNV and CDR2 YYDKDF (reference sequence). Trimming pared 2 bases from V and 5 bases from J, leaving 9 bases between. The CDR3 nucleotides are TGTGCCACCAGCAGATCAGCGGAAACCGGGGAGCTGTTTTTT. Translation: CATSRSAETGELFF.

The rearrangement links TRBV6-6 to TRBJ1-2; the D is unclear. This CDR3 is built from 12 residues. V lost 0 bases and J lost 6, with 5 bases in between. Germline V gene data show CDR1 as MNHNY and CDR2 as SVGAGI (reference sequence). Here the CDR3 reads CASSYSRDGYTF. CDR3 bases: TGTGCCAGCAGTTACTCGAGGGATGGCTACACCTTC.

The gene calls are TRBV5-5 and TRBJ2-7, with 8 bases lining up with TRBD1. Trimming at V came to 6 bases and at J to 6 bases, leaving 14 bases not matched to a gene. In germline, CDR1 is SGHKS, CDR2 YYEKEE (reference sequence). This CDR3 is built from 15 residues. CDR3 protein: CASNRFGTGPGEQYF. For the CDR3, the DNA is TGTGCCAGCAACCGATTCGGGACAGGTCCGGGCGAGCAGTACTTC.

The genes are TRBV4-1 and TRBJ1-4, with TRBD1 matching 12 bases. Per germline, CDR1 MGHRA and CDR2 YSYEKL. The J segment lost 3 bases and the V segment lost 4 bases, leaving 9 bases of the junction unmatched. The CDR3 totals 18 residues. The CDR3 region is CASSLGTGGRIANEKLFF. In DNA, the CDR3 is TGCGCCAGCAGCCTCGGGACAGGGGGCCGGATAGCTAATGAAAAACTGTTTTTT.

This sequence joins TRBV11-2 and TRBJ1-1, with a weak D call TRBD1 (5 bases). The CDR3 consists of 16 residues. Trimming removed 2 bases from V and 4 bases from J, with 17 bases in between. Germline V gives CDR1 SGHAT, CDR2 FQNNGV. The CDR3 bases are TGTGCCAGCAGCTTATCCTTGATGGGGGGGGGCACTGAAGCTTTCTTT. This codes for CASSLSLMGGGTEAFF.

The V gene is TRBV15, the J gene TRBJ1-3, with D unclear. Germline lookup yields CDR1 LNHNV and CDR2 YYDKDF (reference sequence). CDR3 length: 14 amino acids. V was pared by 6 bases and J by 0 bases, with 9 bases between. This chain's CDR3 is CATSEQNSGNTIYF. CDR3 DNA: TGTGCCACCAGTGAACAGAACTCTGGAAACACCATATATTTT.